Given below is one T cell receptor beta chain in context. Antigen specificity is unknown. With V trimmed by 3 bases and J by 4 bases, 7 bases remained unmatched. The CDR3 covers 14 residues. Germline CDR1 is DFQATT and CDR2 is SNEGSKA (reference sequence). The record originates from a study of blood T cells in healthy people across ages. Study-wide results and limits: As naive T cell percentage varied, TCR beta diversity correlated strongly with it. Both higher diversity and more naive CD4+ cells marked long-lived donors when set against aged donors.

For the second PCR, which ran for roughly 7 to 11 cycles, a sample-barcoded 5' primer and a J-beta primer mix were used. TCRdb recomputed calls from the 5' RACE reads with MiXCR, one row per CDR3 protein. The table shows about 1.5 million distinct CDR3 sequences, with 35% to 45% occurring only once. Each sample yielded at least 6.5 million isolated PBMCs. The source is a woman aged 18 to 35 in good health. This chain links TRBV20-1 with TRBJ1-2; TRBD1 matches at 8 bases. Material for sequencing was blood. For the CDR3, the DNA is TGCAGTGCTAGTCCCGCAGGGGGCTCCTATGGCTACACCTTC. Translation gives CSASPAGGSYGYTF.